These 2 T cell receptor beta chains were all obtained from the same sample, sequenced in a study of cytomegalovirus exposure and HLA in healthy donors. The PCR used 60 Vbeta and 13 Jbeta primers. Some clones are missing from TCRdb's copy, which holds only in-frame ones; the method was immunoSEQ multiplex PCR. The table records more than 90,000 clones, about 72% of them present only once. Material for sequencing was PBMCs. The receptors stem from a man aged 45-65 years in good health and CMV-seropositive.

V usage is TRBV10-1 and J usage is TRBJ1-5; no reliable D call. V shed 0 bases and J shed 11 bases, with 11 bases lying between them. The CDR3 runs to 13 residues. Germline CDR1 WNHNN, CDR2 SYGVQD (reference sequence). In DNA, the CDR3 is TGCGCCAGCAGTGAGTCGCGCGGGCAGGCCCAGCATTTT. As protein: CASSESRGQAQHF.

CDR3 residues: CASTQGAFPYEQYF. As DNA, the CDR3 is TGTGCCAGTACCCAGGGGGCTTTTCCCTACGAGCAGTACTTC. The gene calls are TRBV19 and TRBJ2-7, with 8 bases that match TRBD1. The CDR3 spans 14 residues. Germline CDR1 LNHDA, CDR2 SQIVND (reference sequence). The V gene end was trimmed by 7 bases and the J gene end by 2 bases; junction bases not matched to a gene: 7.